What follows describes a single T cell receptor beta chain. The data originate from a study of blood T cell repertoires in COVID-19. Turning to the study itself: Some COVID-19 samples were acute and others convalescent; all came from the United States, Italy and Spain.

This table comes from immunoSEQ multiplex PCR, and its TCRdb copy is limited to in-frame clones, with some not included. Found here are about 160,000 clones, roughly 88% of them singletons; the top ten hold roughly 9.2%. J was trimmed by 9 bases and V by 6 bases; bases with no gene match: 8. This CDR3 spans 14 amino acids. Looked up from germline, CDR1 is KGHSH and CDR2 is LQKENI. This sequence originates from a woman older than 75 with active or convalescent COVID-19. The sample taken for sequencing was peripheral blood. The V gene is TRBV18, the J gene TRBJ2-4; 10 bases map to TRBD1. CDR3 region: CASSLGQGPGIQYF. The CDR3 nucleotides read TGTGCCAGCTCCCTGGGACAGGGGCCGGGCATTCAGTACTTC.